Below are 18 T cell receptor beta chains sequenced from a single sample in a study of Graves' ophthalmopathy and Graves' hyperthyroidism. Amplified TCR beta CDR3 regions were obtained using RNA transcripts as template. First-round RT-PCR employed HTBI primers, with a second-round multiplex PCR after it. MiXCR was run by TCRdb on the multiplex PCR reads, yielding one entry per CDR3 protein. There are approximately 480,000 distinct CDR3 sequences in the sample; about 15% occur only once, and approximately 9.8% lies in the top ten. What was sequenced was blood. Source of these receptors: a young woman with Graves' ophthalmopathy.

This clonotype was detected many times. V and J are TRBV4-2 and TRBJ1-1; no clear D gene. Germline lookup yields CDR1 LGHNA and CDR2 YNFKEQ. The CDR3 consists of 14 residues. V lost 0 bases to trimming and J lost 2 bases, with 7 bases between them. The CDR3 here is CASSQEAVNTEAFF. The CDR3, as DNA: TGTGCCAGCAGCCAAGAGGCAGTTAACACTGAAGCTTTCTTT.

Concerning this clonotype itself: No conserved phenylalanine or tryptophan is present at the end of the CDR3, so a read error is the likely explanation. The DNA is omitted, as the CDR3 cannot be located on it reliably, and the CDR3 follows TCRdb's listing. The CDR3 is CASSLAGVAEMLQPQQL. This chain links TRBV28 with TRBJ1-5. 17 amino acids form the CDR3, both terminal residues included. The germline V gene encodes CDR1 MDHEN and CDR2 SYDVKM.

In this sample, this clonotype turned up many times. The chain uses TRBV20-1 and TRBJ2-5, with 13 bases fitting TRBD2. The CDR3 is made up of 16 amino acids. The germline V gene encodes CDR1 DFQATT and CDR2 SNEGSKA (reference sequence). Germline trimming cut 5 bases from V and 8 bases from J; bases unmatched to any gene: 14. Written as DNA, the CDR3 is TGCAGTGCTCAACCCTTCGGACTAGCGGGAGACGAAACCCAGTACTTC. Translated: CSAQPFGLAGDETQYF.

In its sample, this clonotype was seen many times. The chain links TRBV20-1 to TRBJ1-1; D remains unclear. Germline assignment: CDR1 DFQATT and CDR2 SNEGSKA (reference sequence). V lost 1 base, J lost 6 bases, and 12 bases lay in between. There are 13 residues in the CDR3. This CDR3 reads CSARGVSFAEAFF. The DNA for the CDR3 is TGCAGTGCTAGAGGGGTCTCTTTCGCTGAAGCTTTCTTT.

This clonotype appeared many times. V is TRBV28 and J is TRBJ1-3; D uncertain. The germline V gene encodes CDR1 MDHEN and CDR2 SYDVKM. V was trimmed by 5 bases and J by 4 bases, leaving 12 bases between them. The CDR3 totals 14 residues. Here the CDR3 reads CASSPLQRGNTIYF. Written as DNA, the CDR3 is TGTGCCAGCAGTCCCCTCCAAAGGGGAAACACCATATATTTT.

The chain is built from TRBV24-1 and TRBJ2-7; possibly TRBD1 for D (5 bases). CDR1 is KGHDR and CDR2 is SFDVKD in the germline V gene. With 4 bases removed from V and 3 bases from J, the gap between germline ends came to 12 bases. CDR3 length: 14 amino acids. Written as DNA, the CDR3 is TGTGCCACCAGTGACACCGGACAAGACTACGAGCAGTACTTC. This gives the protein CATSDTGQDYEQYF.

This clonotype has ten or more counts. The rearrangement uses TRBV20-1 and TRBJ1-5; D remains ambiguous. The CDR3 runs 15 residues. V was clipped by 3 bases and J by 4 bases, with 16 bases between them. From germline, CDR1 is DFQATT and CDR2 SNEGSKA (reference sequence). The CDR3: CSASIGTAYNQPQHF. CDR3 DNA: TGCAGTGCTAGCATAGGTACAGCCTATAATCAGCCCCAGCATTTT.

This sequence joins TRBV20-1 and TRBJ2-1; the D gene is possibly TRBD2 (6 bases). There are 17 residues in the CDR3. The V gene's germline CDR1 is DFQATT and CDR2 SNEGSKA (reference sequence). Trimming removed 3 bases at V and 0 bases at J, with 18 bases between. This chain's CDR3 is CSASPPWRGFSYNEQFF. The DNA for the CDR3 is TGCAGTGCTAGTCCTCCTTGGCGGGGCTTCTCCTACAATGAGCAGTTCTTC.

The chain is built from TRBV30 and TRBJ2-7, with D possibly TRBD2 on 5 matching bases. V shed 2 bases and J shed 5 bases, with 7 bases lying between them. In germline, CDR1 is GTSNPN, CDR2 SVGIG (reference sequence). The CDR3 runs 11 residues. In DNA form, the CDR3 reads TGTGCCTGGAGTAAGAGGGACGAGCAGTACTTC. Amino acid sequence: CAWSKRDEQYF.

This clonotype appeared many times. J is TRBJ1-1 and V is TRBV7-1, with 10 nucleotides matching TRBD1. TRBV7-1 is labeled an ORF, and its function is uncertain. The CDR3 runs 20 residues. V was clipped by 2 bases and J by 1 base; unmatched bases: 16. The CDR3 region is CASSSLYSRPGQGPNTEAFF. CDR3 coding DNA: TGTGCCAGCAGCTCATTGTACTCGAGACCGGGACAGGGGCCGAACACTGAAGCTTTCTTT.

The rearrangement links TRBV28 to TRBJ1-2; D may be TRBD1 (5 bases). The germline V and J ends were trimmed by 5 bases and 6 bases, with 19 bases remaining between them. The germline CDR1 and CDR2 sequences are MDHEN and SYDVKM. The CDR3 sequence is 15 residues long. For the CDR3, the DNA is TGTGCCAGCAGTCTCCCAGCGGGGCTGAGGGATGGCTACACCTTC. It yields the protein CASSLPAGLRDGYTF.

The chain carries TRBV12-3 or TRBV12-4 and TRBJ1-1; D ambiguous. V lost 2 bases and J 4 bases, leaving 8 bases between the germline ends. This CDR3 comprises 13 residues. The CDR3 DNA reads TGTGCCAGCAGTTTATCCCCTGGCACTGAAGCTTTCTTT. This sequence encodes CASSLSPGTEAFF.

This clonotype was observed many times. The chain has TRBV30 and TRBJ1-2; D is unresolved. Germline V gene data show CDR1 as GTSNPN and CDR2 as SVGIG (reference sequence). The CDR3 contains 13 residues. V lost 0 bases to trimming and J lost 4 bases, with 9 bases between them. The CDR3 DNA reads as TGTGCCTGGAGTGTAGGCGGCCCCTATGGCTACACCTTC. Encoded protein: CAWSVGGPYGYTF.

This clonotype has at least ten counts. This chain uses TRBV20-1 with TRBJ2-5, with D possibly TRBD2 on 6 matching bases. Trimming took off 4 bases at V and 5 bases at J, with 14 bases between the two ends. This CDR3 spans 13 amino acids. Germline CDR1 DFQATT, CDR2 SNEGSKA (reference sequence). The CDR3 sequence is CSANGRGFETQYF. The DNA for the CDR3 is TGCAGTGCTAACGGGCGGGGCTTCGAGACCCAGTACTTC.

The chain recombines TRBV12-3 or TRBV12-4 with TRBJ1-2; a possible D gene is TRBD1 (5 bases). V was trimmed by 6 bases and J by 8 bases, leaving 16 bases between them. This CDR3 comprises 13 residues. This chain's CDR3 is CASRGLSRGGYTF. The CDR3 nucleotides read TGTGCCAGCAGAGGATTGAGTCGGGGCGGCTACACCTTC.

This clonotype came up many times. The chain combines TRBV20-1 with TRBJ2-5; maybe TRBD1 (5 bases). Per germline, CDR1 DFQATT and CDR2 SNEGSKA (reference sequence). The CDR3 is 11 residues long. With 6 bases removed from V and 5 bases from J, the gap between germline ends came to 10 bases. The DNA of the CDR3 is TGCAGTGCGGGGCCGATGGAGACCCAGTACTTC. Translation: CSAGPMETQYF.

This clonotype was counted many times. The chain joins TRBV28 to TRBJ2-7; D remains ambiguous. The CDR3 runs 15 residues. V lost 4 bases, J lost 1 base, and 14 bases lay in between. The germline gives CDR1 MDHEN, CDR2 SYDVKM. The CDR3 spells CASSSPSRRSYEQYF. Written as DNA, the CDR3 is TGTGCCAGCAGTTCCCCCTCGCGGAGATCCTACGAGCAGTACTTC. Drawing the rest from reference TRBV28 and TRBJ2-7, the complete variable domain is DVKVTQSSRYLVKRTGEKVFLECVQDMDHENMFWYRQDPGLGLRLIYFSYDVKMKEKGDIPEGYSVSREKKERFSLILESASTNQTSMYLCASSSPSRRSYEQYFGPGTRLTVT.

The table lists this clonotype with a few counts. A read error may account for a junction end that differs from germline. The chain links TRBV11-2 to TRBJ1-2; no clear D gene. Germline V gene sequence: CDR1 SGHAT, CDR2 FQNNGV. The CDR3 length is 11 residues. DNA of the CDR3: TGTGCCAGCAGCTCAGGATCTGGCTGCACCTTC. Translating gives CASSSGSGCTF.